The clone carrying this T cell receptor beta chain was recorded a few times. As yet, its antigen is unknown. The data derive from a study of vaccination and CD4 T cells after COVID-19. Treatment here: approximately 9-day PBMC culture with coronavirus spike peptide pools or control peptides (ViraFEST assay). This CDR3 spans 13 amino acids. The V gene lost 6 bases and the J gene lost 6 bases, with 11 bases spanning the gap. Cultured CD4+ T cell DNA was sequenced using the Oncomine TCR Beta short-read assay. TCRdb processed the PCR reads anew with MiXCR; each CDR3 protein has one entry. The table lists some 20,000 distinct CDR3 sequences, about two fifths of them singletons.

The specimen was CD4+ T cells from blood, cultured in vitro. The chain is built from TRBV12-3 or TRBV12-4 and TRBJ2-2; no clear D gene. The receptor was isolated from a human donor who had recovered from COVID-19. CDR3 sequence: CASSLMQAGELFF. CDR3 DNA sequence: TGTGCCAGCAGCCTTATGCAGGCCGGGGAGCTGTTTTTT.